The source of this T cell receptor (beta chain) is a study of post-analysis software for immune sequencing data. Study-wide background: Progressive-relapsing, secondary progressive and relapsing-remitting multiple sclerosis were among the disease courses included. Findings and caveats of the study: Multiple sclerosis patients showed significantly lower normalized Chao1 diversity than controls did. Roughly 5 TRBV segments (TRBV5-6, TRBV5-1 and TRBV20-1 among them) occurred more frequently in patients than in controls.

Concerning this clonotype itself: Its antigen remains unknown.

The library was made from cDNA and included unique molecular identifiers. TCRdb redid the calling of the PCR reads with MiXCR, one entry per CDR3 protein. The top ten clones hold 12% of a sample with about half a million distinct CDR3 sequences, nearly 45% of them seen once. CDR1 SGHTA and CDR2 FQGNSA come from the germline V gene. This CDR3 has 14 amino acids. The V and J genes are TRBV7-2 and TRBJ2-5; 7 nucleotides align to TRBD1. The J call is uncertain, as TRBJ2-7 better fits the DNA end. The TCR comes from a girl aged 10-17 years with multiple sclerosis. The sequencing sample was made of blood. The CDR3, as DNA: TGTGCCAGCAGCTCCGCTAGACAGGGATACGAGCAGTACTTC. The encoded protein is CASSSARQGYEQYF.